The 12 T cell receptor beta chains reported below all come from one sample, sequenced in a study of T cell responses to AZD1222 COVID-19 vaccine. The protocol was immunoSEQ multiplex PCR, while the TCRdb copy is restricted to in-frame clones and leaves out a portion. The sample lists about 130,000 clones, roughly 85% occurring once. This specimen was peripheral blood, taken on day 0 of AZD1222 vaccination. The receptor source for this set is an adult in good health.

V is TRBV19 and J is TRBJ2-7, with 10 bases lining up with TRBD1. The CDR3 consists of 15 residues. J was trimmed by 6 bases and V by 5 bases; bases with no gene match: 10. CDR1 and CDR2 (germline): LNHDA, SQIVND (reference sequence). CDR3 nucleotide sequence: TGTGCCAGTAGTCCCCCGGGGGACAGGGGTCTCGAGCAGTACTTC. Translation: CASSPPGDRGLEQYF.

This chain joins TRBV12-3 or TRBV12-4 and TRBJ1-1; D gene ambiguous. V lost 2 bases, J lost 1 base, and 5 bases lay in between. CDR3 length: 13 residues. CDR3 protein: CASSLPRNTEAFF. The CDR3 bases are TGTGCCAGCAGTTTACCCCGGAACACTGAAGCTTTCTTT.

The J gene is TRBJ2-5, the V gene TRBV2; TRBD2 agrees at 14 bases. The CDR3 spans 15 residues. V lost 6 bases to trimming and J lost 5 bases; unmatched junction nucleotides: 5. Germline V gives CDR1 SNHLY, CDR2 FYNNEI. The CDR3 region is CASRGTSGRRETQYF. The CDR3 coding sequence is TGTGCCAGCAGGGGGACTAGCGGGAGAAGGGAGACCCAGTACTTC. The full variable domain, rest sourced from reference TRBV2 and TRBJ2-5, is EPEVTQTPSHQVTQMGQEVILRCVPISNHLYFYWYRQILGQKVEFLVSFYNNEISEKSEIFDDQFSVERPDGSNFTLKIRSTKLEDSAMYFCASRGTSGRRETQYFGPGTRLLVL.

CDR3 region: CATLIGTGVTGELFF. CDR3 DNA: TGTGCCACCTTGATCGGGACAGGGGTCACCGGGGAGCTGTTTTTT. The chain combines TRBV28 with TRBJ2-2; TRBD1 agrees at 10 bases. This CDR3 contains 15 residues. Germline values: CDR1 MDHEN, CDR2 SYDVKM. Trimming took 10 bases from V and 4 from J; bases not matched to a gene: 9. Together with reference TRBV28 and TRBJ2-2, the CDR3 gives the full variable domain: DVKVTQSSRYLVKRTGEKVFLECVQDMDHENMFWYRQDPGLGLRLIYFSYDVKMKEKGDIPEGYSVSREKKERFSLILESASTNQTSMYLCATLIGTGVTGELFFGEGSRLTVL.

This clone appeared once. The CDR3 DNA follows: TGTGCCAGCAGTCCATTCGGACAGCCCCCAACTAATGAAAAACTGTTTTTT. This gives the protein CASSPFGQPPTNEKLFF. The chain is built from TRBV6-6 and TRBJ1-4, with D possibly TRBD1 on 6 matching bases. With 5 bases removed from V and 0 bases from J, the gap between germline ends came to 16 bases. The CDR3 has 17 residues. Germline assignment: CDR1 MNHNY and CDR2 SVGAGI (reference sequence).

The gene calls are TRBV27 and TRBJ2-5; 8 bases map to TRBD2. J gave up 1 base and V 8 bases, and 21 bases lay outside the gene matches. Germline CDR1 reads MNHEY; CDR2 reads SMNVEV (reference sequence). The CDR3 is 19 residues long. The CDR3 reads CASWTGHGVRGGPQETQYF. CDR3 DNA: TGTGCCAGCTGGACGGGACACGGGGTTCGGGGGGGTCCCCAAGAGACCCAGTACTTC.

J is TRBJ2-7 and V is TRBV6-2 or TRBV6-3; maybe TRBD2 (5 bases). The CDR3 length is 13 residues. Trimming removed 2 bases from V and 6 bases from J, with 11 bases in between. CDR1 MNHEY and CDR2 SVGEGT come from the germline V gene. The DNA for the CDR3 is TGTGCCAGCAGTTACCAGGCTAGCTCCGAGCAGTACTTC. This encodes CASSYQASSEQYF.

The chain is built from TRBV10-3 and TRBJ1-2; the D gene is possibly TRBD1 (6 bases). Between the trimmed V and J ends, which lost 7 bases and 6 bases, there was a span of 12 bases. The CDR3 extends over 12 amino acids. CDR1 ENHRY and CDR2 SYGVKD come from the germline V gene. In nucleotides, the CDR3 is TGTGCCATCACTCGACAGGACGATGGCTACACCTTC. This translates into CAITRQDDGYTF.

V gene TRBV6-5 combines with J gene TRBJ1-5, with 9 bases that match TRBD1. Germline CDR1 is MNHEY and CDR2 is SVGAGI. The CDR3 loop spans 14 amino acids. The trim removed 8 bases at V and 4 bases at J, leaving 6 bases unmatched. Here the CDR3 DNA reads TGTGCCAGCTCGGGGACAGGGTTAAATCAGCCCCAGCATTTT. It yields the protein CASSGTGLNQPQHF.

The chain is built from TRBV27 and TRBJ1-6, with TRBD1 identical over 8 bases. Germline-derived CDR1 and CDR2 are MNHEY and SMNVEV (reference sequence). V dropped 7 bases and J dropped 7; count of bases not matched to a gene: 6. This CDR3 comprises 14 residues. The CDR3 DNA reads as TGTGCCAGCACGTGGGGACAGGTGAATTCACCCCTCCACTTT. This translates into CASTWGQVNSPLHF.

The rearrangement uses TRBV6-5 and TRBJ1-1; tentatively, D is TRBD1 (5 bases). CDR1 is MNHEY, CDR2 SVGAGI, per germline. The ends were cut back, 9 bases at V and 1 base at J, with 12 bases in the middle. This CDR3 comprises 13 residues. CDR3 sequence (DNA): TGTGCCAGTACGGGACTCGCGAACACTGAAGCTTTCTTT. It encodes CASTGLANTEAFF.

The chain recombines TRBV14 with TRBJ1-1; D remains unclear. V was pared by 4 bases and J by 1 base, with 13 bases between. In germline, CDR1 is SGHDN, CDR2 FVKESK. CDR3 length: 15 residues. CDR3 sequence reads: CASSRLTPTNTEAFF. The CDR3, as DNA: TGTGCCAGCAGCCGCCTGACACCCACGAACACTGAAGCTTTCTTT.